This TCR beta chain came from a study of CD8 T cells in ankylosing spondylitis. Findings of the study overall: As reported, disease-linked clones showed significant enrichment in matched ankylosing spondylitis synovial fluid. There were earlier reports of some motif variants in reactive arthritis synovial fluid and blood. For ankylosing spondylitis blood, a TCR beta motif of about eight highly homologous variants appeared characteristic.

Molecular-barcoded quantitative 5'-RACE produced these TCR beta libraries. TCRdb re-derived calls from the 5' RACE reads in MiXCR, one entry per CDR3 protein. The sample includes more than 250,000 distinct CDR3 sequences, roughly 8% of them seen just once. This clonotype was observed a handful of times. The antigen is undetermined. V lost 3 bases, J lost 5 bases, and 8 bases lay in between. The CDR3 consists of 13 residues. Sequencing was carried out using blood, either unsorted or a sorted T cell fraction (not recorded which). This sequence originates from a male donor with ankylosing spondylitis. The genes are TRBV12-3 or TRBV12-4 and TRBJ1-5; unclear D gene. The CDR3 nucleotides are TGTGCCAGCAGTTTTTTGGGAGATCAGCCCCAGCATTTT. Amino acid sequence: CASSFLGDQPQHF.